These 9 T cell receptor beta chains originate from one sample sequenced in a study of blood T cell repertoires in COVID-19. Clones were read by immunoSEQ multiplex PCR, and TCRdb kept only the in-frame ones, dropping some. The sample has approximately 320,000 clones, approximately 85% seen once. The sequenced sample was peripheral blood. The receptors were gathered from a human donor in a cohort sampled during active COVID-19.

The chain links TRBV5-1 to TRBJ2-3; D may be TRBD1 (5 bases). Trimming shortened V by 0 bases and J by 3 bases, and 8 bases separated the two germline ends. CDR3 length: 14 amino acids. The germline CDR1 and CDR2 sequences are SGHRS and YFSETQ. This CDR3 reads CASSLAPGTDTQYF. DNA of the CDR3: TGCGCCAGCAGCTTGGCCCCAGGGACAGATACGCAGTATTTT.

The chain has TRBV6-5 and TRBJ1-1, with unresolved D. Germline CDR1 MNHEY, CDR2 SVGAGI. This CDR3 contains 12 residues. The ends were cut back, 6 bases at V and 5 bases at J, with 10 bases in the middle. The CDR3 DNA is TGTGCCAGCAGAACGGGTCTGACTGAAGCTTTCTTT. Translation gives CASRTGLTEAFF.

The CDR3 spells CAISELGQGLPYEQYF. As DNA, the CDR3 is TGTGCCATCAGTGAGTTAGGACAGGGTTTACCCTACGAGCAGTACTTC. This chain joins TRBV10-3 and TRBJ2-7; 8 bases align to TRBD1. Per the germline V gene, CDR1 is ENHRY and CDR2 is SYGVKD. CDR3 length: 16 residues. V lost 1 base, J lost 2 bases, and 7 bases stayed unmatched.

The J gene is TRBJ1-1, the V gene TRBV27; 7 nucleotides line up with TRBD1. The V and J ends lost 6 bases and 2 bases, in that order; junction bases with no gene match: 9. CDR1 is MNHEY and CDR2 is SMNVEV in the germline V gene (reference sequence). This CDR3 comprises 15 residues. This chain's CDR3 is CASSHLRQGNTEAFF. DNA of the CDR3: TGTGCCAGCAGCCACCTTCGACAGGGTAACACTGAAGCTTTCTTT.

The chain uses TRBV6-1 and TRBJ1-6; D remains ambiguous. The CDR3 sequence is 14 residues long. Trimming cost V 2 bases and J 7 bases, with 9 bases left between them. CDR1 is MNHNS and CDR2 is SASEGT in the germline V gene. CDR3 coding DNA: TGTGCCAGCAGTGAATCCCCCCGGAATTCACCCCTCCACTTT. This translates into CASSESPRNSPLHF.

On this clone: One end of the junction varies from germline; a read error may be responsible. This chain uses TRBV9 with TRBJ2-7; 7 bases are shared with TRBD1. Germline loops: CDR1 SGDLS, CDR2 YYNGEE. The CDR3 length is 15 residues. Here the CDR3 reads CASSVGGQLSHEQYF. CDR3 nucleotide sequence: TGTGCCAGCAGCGTAGGGGGACAGCTCTCCCACGAGCAGTACTTC.

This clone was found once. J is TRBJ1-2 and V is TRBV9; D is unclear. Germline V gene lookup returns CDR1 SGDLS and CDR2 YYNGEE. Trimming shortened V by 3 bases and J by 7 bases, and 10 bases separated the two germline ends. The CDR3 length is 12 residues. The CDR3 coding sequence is TGTGCCAGCAGCGCCCCGGGTGGTGGCTACACCTTC. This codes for CASSAPGGGYTF.

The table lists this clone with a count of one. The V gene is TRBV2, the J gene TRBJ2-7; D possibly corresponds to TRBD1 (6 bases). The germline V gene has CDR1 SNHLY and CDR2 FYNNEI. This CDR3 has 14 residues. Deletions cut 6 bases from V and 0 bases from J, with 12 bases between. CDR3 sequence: CASSTTGNSYEQYF. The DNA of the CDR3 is TGTGCCAGCAGCACTACAGGGAACTCCTACGAGCAGTACTTC. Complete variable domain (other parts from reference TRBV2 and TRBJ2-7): EPEVTQTPSHQVTQMGQEVILRCVPISNHLYFYWYRQILGQKVEFLVSFYNNEISEKSEIFDDQFSVERPDGSNFTLKIRSTKLEDSAMYFCASSTTGNSYEQYFGPGTRLTVT.

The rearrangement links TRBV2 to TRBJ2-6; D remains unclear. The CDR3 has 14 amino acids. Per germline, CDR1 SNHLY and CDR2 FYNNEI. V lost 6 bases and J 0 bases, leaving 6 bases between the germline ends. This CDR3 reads CASRALSGANVLTF. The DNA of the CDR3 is TGTGCCAGCAGGGCTCTCTCTGGGGCCAACGTCCTGACTTTC.